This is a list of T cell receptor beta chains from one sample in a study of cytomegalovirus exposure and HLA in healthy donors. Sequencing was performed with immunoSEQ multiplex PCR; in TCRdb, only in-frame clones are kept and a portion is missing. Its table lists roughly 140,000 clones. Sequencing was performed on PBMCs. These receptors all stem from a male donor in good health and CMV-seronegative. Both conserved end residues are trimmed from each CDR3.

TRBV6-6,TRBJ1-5,ASRPPTAYSNQPQH
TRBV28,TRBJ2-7,ASSSTGTSYEQY
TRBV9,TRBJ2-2,ASSVLRTGNTGELF
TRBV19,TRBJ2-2,ASKIGQGNTGELF
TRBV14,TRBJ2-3,ASSPVGAASTDTQY
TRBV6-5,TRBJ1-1,ASSYKGQGTTEAF
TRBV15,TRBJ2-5,ATSRGTEETQY
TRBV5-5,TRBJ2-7,ASVGAGYEQY
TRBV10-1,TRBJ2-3,ATQAGVTDTQY
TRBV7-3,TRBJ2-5,ASSFLWAQETQY
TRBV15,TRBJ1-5,ATSPAGGTQPQH
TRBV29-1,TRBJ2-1,SVEVTSYNEQF
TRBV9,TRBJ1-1,ASSPLGGRDTEAF
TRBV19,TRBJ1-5,ASSPGHLDYSNQPQH
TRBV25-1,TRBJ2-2,ASSAQGSGELF
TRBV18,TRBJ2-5,ASSPRTSGSGETQY
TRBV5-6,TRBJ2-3,ASSLIGRGTDTQY
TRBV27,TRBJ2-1,ASSSSQLLYNEQF
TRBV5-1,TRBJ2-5,ASTAGLAGGQETQY
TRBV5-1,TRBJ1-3,ASSISTGSSGNTIY